The 28 T cell receptor beta chains given below trace back to one sample, sequenced in a study of cytomegalovirus exposure and HLA in healthy donors. Vbeta (60) and Jbeta (13) primers were used in the PCR. The table came from immunoSEQ multiplex PCR; TCRdb's copy has only in-frame clones and leaves some out. The sample includes hundreds of thousands of clones, approximately 80% of them seen just once. The sequenced sample was PBMCs. The receptors were gathered from a woman in her 40s in good health and CMV-seronegative.

The sample holds a few counts of this clone. One end of the junction varies from germline; a read error may be responsible. The chain is built from TRBV7-7 and TRBJ2-3; unclear D gene. The length of the CDR3 is 13 residues. Germline V CDR1 and CDR2: SSHAT, FNYEAQ (reference sequence). CDR3: CASSSVVTDTQYF. The CDR3, as DNA: TGTGCTAGCAGCTCCGTAGTCACAGATACGCAGTATTTT.

V usage is TRBV7-9 and J usage is TRBJ2-3; 12 nucleotides agree with TRBD2. The CDR3 length is 15 residues. Germline V gene sequence: CDR1 SEHNR, CDR2 FQNEAQ (reference sequence). J was trimmed by 7 bases and V by 5 bases; bases with no gene match: 7. The CDR3 sequence: CASSTSGGTHNTQYF. The DNA of the CDR3 is TGTGCCAGCAGCACTAGCGGGGGGACTCACAATACGCAGTATTTT.

This chain uses TRBV23-1 with TRBJ2-1; possible D gene TRBD2, 5 bases. TRBV23-1 is an open reading frame, and its role is uncertain. V gave up 6 bases and J gave up 1 base, with 13 bases separating them. The CDR3 loop spans 15 amino acids. This CDR3 is CASRECGPSYNEQFF. The CDR3 DNA reads as TGCGCCAGCAGAGAATGCGGGCCTTCCTACAATGAGCAGTTCTTC.

The chain employs TRBV19 and TRBJ2-5; no definite D call. The CDR3 runs to 13 residues. Germline assignment: CDR1 LNHDA and CDR2 SQIVND (reference sequence). Trimming cost V 3 bases and J 5 bases, with 10 bases left between them. The CDR3, as DNA: TGTGCCAGTAGTATCACCCTACCTGAGACCCAGTACTTC. Its protein is CASSITLPETQYF.

This chain connects TRBV5-6 to TRBJ2-7, with TRBD1 matching 7 bases. Germline CDR1 SGHDT, CDR2 YYEEEE. This CDR3 contains 16 residues. Germline trimming cut 1 base from V and 0 bases from J; bases unmatched to any gene: 7. This CDR3 is CASSLRGQKSSYEQYF. As DNA, the CDR3 is TGTGCCAGCAGCTTGAGGGGGCAGAAGAGCTCCTACGAGCAGTACTTC.

J is TRBJ2-3 and V is TRBV9; 13 positions match TRBD2. Trimming cost V 1 base and J 6 bases; bases outside gene matches: 2. This CDR3 spans 15 amino acids. CDR1 and CDR2 (germline): SGDLS, YYNGEE. Here the CDR3 reads CASSVSTSGRDTQYF. The CDR3, as DNA: TGTGCCAGCAGCGTATCGACTAGCGGGAGGGATACGCAGTATTTT.

The rearrangement links TRBV10-3 to TRBJ2-1, with no clear D. V lost 2 bases and J 9 bases, leaving 17 bases between the germline ends. This CDR3 has 15 amino acids. From germline, CDR1 is ENHRY and CDR2 SYGVKD. DNA of the CDR3: TGTGCCATCAGTGAGCAGGCAGGTGGTTTAGGTGAGCAGTTCTTC. It is translated as CAISEQAGGLGEQFF.

V is TRBV7-9 and J is TRBJ2-3; the D gene is possibly TRBD1 (6 bases). Trimming removed 5 bases at V and 4 bases at J, with 16 bases between. CDR1 is SEHNR and CDR2 is FQNEAQ in the germline V gene (reference sequence). CDR3 length: 15 residues. CDR3 amino acids: CASSKIRGRSDTQYF. The CDR3 DNA sequence: TGTGCCAGCAGCAAAATCAGGGGCCGGTCAGATACGCAGTATTTT.

In the case of this clone: Other DNA sequences in the sample encode the same CDR3. The chain employs TRBV2 and TRBJ2-2, with 8 bases fitting TRBD2. CDR3 length equals 15 residues. V was pared by 4 bases and J by 3 bases, with 4 bases of the junction left unmatched. Germline loops: CDR1 SNHLY, CDR2 FYNNEI. The CDR3 DNA reads TGTGCCAGCAGTGCCGGGACTAGTCACACCGGGGAGCTGTTTTTT. Its protein product is CASSAGTSHTGELFF.

The table lists this clone with a few counts. The V and J genes are TRBV6-5 and TRBJ2-7; possibly TRBD2 for D (6 bases). Germline-derived CDR1 and CDR2 are MNHEY and SVGAGI. This CDR3 has 15 residues. The V end was cut by 0 bases, the J end by 5 bases, with 14 bases between. DNA for the CDR3: TGTGCCAGCAGTTACTCTCTAGCCGGGGGAGACGAGCAGTACTTC. Translated: CASSYSLAGGDEQYF.

The rearrangement links TRBV11-2 to TRBJ2-2; D gene ambiguous. This CDR3 has 13 residues. Germline V lookup: CDR1 SGHAT, CDR2 FQNNGV. The ends were cut back, 5 bases at V and 3 bases at J, with 7 bases in the middle. CDR3: CASSPLDTGELFF. CDR3 DNA sequence: TGTGCCAGCAGCCCTCTAGACACCGGGGAGCTGTTTTTT.

Turning to this clone: This CDR3 is also generated by other DNA sequences in the sample. DNA of the CDR3: TGCGCCAGCAGCTTGGCCCTAGCGGGGGGTCAAGAGACCCAGTACTTC. It yields the protein CASSLALAGGQETQYF. The chain uses TRBV5-1 and TRBJ2-5; 11 nucleotides agree with TRBD2. Trimming at V came to 0 bases and at J to 2 bases, leaving 3 bases not matched to a gene. CDR3 length equals 16 residues. Germline values: CDR1 SGHRS, CDR2 YFSETQ.

The V call is TRBV12-5, the J call TRBJ1-2; D gene unclear. This CDR3 has 12 residues. Between the trimmed V and J ends, which lost 6 bases and 5 bases, there was a span of 10 bases. Per germline, CDR1 LGHNT and CDR2 FRNRAP. The CDR3 here is CASGFGQYGYTF. The CDR3, as DNA: TGTGCTAGTGGGTTTGGGCAGTATGGCTACACCTTC.

This clone showed up just a few times. The CDR3 bases are TGTGCCAGCGGCGGCTACCTCAGCTCTGAAGCTTTCTTT. Translation: CASGGYLSSEAFF. The chain recombines TRBV25-1 with TRBJ1-1; D uncertain. The CDR3 loop spans 13 amino acids. Trimming took off 8 bases at V and 6 bases at J, with 16 bases between the two ends. From germline, CDR1 is MGHDK and CDR2 SYGVNS.

The V call is TRBV6-5, the J call TRBJ1-6; no clear D gene. Trimming took 2 bases from V and 9 from J, leaving 5 bases between them. This CDR3 comprises 12 residues. The germline V gene encodes CDR1 MNHEY and CDR2 SVGAGI. This CDR3 reads CASSYGLSPLHF. The DNA of the CDR3 is TGTGCCAGCAGTTACGGGCTTTCACCCCTCCACTTT.

The chain uses TRBV2 and TRBJ2-3; 8 bases fit TRBD2. The CDR3 is 16 amino acids. Unmatched junction bases numbered 10, after V lost 4 bases and J lost 4 bases. Germline CDR1 is SNHLY and CDR2 is FYNNEI. The CDR3 loop reads CASSGGNGGAPDTQYF. The CDR3, as DNA: TGTGCCAGCAGTGGAGGTAACGGGGGGGCGCCAGATACGCAGTATTTT.

The chain recombines TRBV28 with TRBJ2-7; 12 bases are a match to TRBD2. Germline CDR1 reads MDHEN; CDR2 reads SYDVKM. This CDR3 is 15 amino acids long. With 3 bases clipped from V and 4 bases from J, the junction kept 4 bases outside the gene matches. The CDR3 DNA is TGTGCCAGCAGTTTGACTAGCGGGGGTGTGTACGAGCAGTACTTC. This translates into CASSLTSGGVYEQYF.

The chain recombines TRBV12-5 with TRBJ2-7; TRBD2 matches 8 bases. Germline lookup yields CDR1 LGHNT and CDR2 FRNRAP. V lost 3 bases to trimming and J lost 2 bases; unmatched junction nucleotides: 9. The CDR3 spans 16 residues. For the CDR3, the DNA is TGTGCTAGTGGTTTCCGTGACGGGAGGGACCCCTACGAGCAGTACTTC. This gives the protein CASGFRDGRDPYEQYF. The full variable domain, completed using reference TRBV12-5 and TRBJ2-7, is DARVTQTPRHKVTEMGQEVTMRCQPILGHNTVFWYRQTMMQGLELLAYFRNRAPLDDSGMPKDRFSAEMPDATLATLKIQPSEPRDSAVYFCASGFRDGRDPYEQYFGPGTRLTVT.

V is TRBV11-3 and J is TRBJ2-7; 8 bases are shared with TRBD1. The V gene end was trimmed by 5 bases and the J gene end by 6 bases; junction bases not matched to a gene: 9. CDR3 size: 14 residues. Germline V CDR1 and CDR2: SGHNT, YENEEA. Here the CDR3 reads CASSIRTGLREQYF. CDR3 coding DNA: TGTGCCAGCAGCATCCGGACAGGGCTGCGCGAGCAGTACTTC.

This rearrangement joins TRBV27 to TRBJ2-7, with D possibly matching TRBD1 (5 bases). Germline V lookup: CDR1 MNHEY, CDR2 SMNVEV (reference sequence). Trimming cost V 6 bases and J 1 base, with 16 bases left between them. The CDR3 runs 15 residues. Here the CDR3 DNA reads TGTGCCAGCAGGGCCGTTGGGGCGATATCCTACGAGCAGTACTTC. Translated: CASRAVGAISYEQYF.

The chain links TRBV2 to TRBJ1-2; weak D call: TRBD1 (5 bases). CDR1 is SNHLY and CDR2 is FYNNEI in the germline V gene. The CDR3 totals 15 residues. The V gene lost 2 bases and the J gene lost 4 bases, with 14 bases spanning the gap. The CDR3 loop is CASSEFWRQSYGYTF. The CDR3 DNA sequence: TGTGCCAGCAGTGAATTTTGGAGACAGAGCTATGGCTACACCTTC.

The chain couples TRBV30 to TRBJ2-2; 7 bases align to TRBD2. The CDR3 consists of 14 residues. From germline, CDR1 is GTSNPN and CDR2 SVGIG (reference sequence). With V trimmed by 4 bases and J by 2 bases, 4 bases remained unmatched. CDR3 coding DNA: TGTGCCTGGATGTCGGGAGGAAACACCGGGGAGCTGTTTTTT. Residues: CAWMSGGNTGELFF. Drawing the rest from reference TRBV30 and TRBJ2-2, the complete variable domain is SQTIHQWPATLVQPVGSPLSLECTVEGTSNPNLYWYRQAAGRGLQLLFYSVGIGQISSEVPQNLSASRPQDRQFILSSKKLLLSDSGFYLCAWMSGGNTGELFFGEGSRLTVL.

The V and J genes are TRBV6-1 and TRBJ2-7; D is perhaps TRBD2 (5 bases). The CDR3 totals 13 residues. Germline CDR1 and CDR2: MNHNS and SASEGT. V was shortened by 7 bases and J by 7 bases, with 17 bases between the two germline ends. The CDR3 here is CASTTVPSGEQYF. The CDR3 region has the DNA TGTGCCAGCACGACGGTGCCGTCGGGGGAGCAGTACTTC.

The chain joins TRBV27 to TRBJ2-5, with D uncertain. Trimming shortened V by 0 bases and J by 0 bases, and 2 bases separated the two germline ends. The CDR3 consists of 13 residues. The germline gives CDR1 MNHEY, CDR2 SMNVEV (reference sequence). CDR3 amino acids: CASSLSYQETQYF. The CDR3, as DNA: TGTGCCAGCAGTTTATCCTACCAAGAGACCCAGTACTTC.

The chain uses TRBV18 and TRBJ1-5; 10 bases agree with TRBD1. The CDR3 spans 16 residues. The germline V gene has CDR1 KGHSH and CDR2 LQKENI. The J segment lost 2 bases and the V segment lost 3 bases, leaving 4 bases of the junction unmatched. The DNA for the CDR3 is TGTGCCAGCTCACCCGGGACAGGGGAGGGCAATCAGCCCCAGCATTTT. It translates to CASSPGTGEGNQPQHF.

This clone came up once. This chain uses TRBV11-3 with TRBJ2-7; TRBD1 is a possible D gene (5 bases). The CDR3 extends over 14 amino acids. CDR1 is SGHNT, CDR2 YENEEA, per germline. Trimming shortened V by 5 bases and J by 6 bases, and 17 bases separated the two germline ends. The CDR3 loop is CASSPQTEKGEQYF. As DNA, the CDR3 is TGTGCCAGCAGCCCTCAGACAGAGAAGGGCGAGCAGTACTTC.

This rearrangement joins TRBV7-2 to TRBJ2-1, with 7 bases fitting TRBD2. The germline gives CDR1 SGHTA, CDR2 FQGNSA. With V trimmed by 4 bases and J by 6 bases, 3 bases remained unmatched. The CDR3 is 13 residues long. CDR3 sequence: CASSSRLANEQFF. CDR3 nucleotide sequence: TGTGCCAGCAGCTCCCGACTAGCCAATGAGCAGTTCTTC.

V and J are TRBV10-2 and TRBJ2-3; TRBD1 aligns across 8 bases. Germline CDR1 reads WSHSY; CDR2 reads SAAADI. This CDR3 has 12 amino acids. Trimming cost V 10 bases and J 3 bases; bases outside gene matches: 3. In nucleotides, the CDR3 is TGCGCCACCCGACAGGGGACAGATACGCAGTATTTT. Amino acid sequence: CATRQGTDTQYF.